This T cell receptor beta chain was found in a study of T cells after yellow fever vaccination. Across the whole study: Low-cell-number fractions underwent preparation using SMART-Seq v4 Ultra Low Input. Findings and caveats of the study: It was a small share of clonotypes that appeared in both CD4 and CD8 compartments. Detected again after the booster were most primary-vaccination clones, at about 96% CD4 and 88% CD8.

Universal primer sites and UMIs were introduced during 5'RACE template-switching synthesis of TCR cDNA. TCRdb redid the calling of the 5' RACE reads with MiXCR, one entry per CDR3 protein. The table has about 320,000 distinct CDR3 sequences, over 3.5% seen once; the top ten hold roughly a fifth. This clonotype has a handful of counts. The antigen is undetermined. This CDR3 is 17 amino acids long. The germline gives CDR1 SGHRS, CDR2 YFSETQ. The junction had 9 bases not matched to a gene; V was cut back by 4 bases and J by 0 bases. This clonotype was obtained from a man aged 18 to 35 who received the YFV17D yellow fever vaccine. The source was PBMCs, collected 15 days after the yellow fever booster vaccination. The chain joins TRBV5-1 to TRBJ1-1; 10 nucleotides match TRBD1. The CDR3 reads CASSAGQGGEVNTEAFF. In nucleotides, the CDR3 is TGCGCCAGCAGCGCAGGACAGGGGGGCGAAGTGAACACTGAAGCTTTCTTT.